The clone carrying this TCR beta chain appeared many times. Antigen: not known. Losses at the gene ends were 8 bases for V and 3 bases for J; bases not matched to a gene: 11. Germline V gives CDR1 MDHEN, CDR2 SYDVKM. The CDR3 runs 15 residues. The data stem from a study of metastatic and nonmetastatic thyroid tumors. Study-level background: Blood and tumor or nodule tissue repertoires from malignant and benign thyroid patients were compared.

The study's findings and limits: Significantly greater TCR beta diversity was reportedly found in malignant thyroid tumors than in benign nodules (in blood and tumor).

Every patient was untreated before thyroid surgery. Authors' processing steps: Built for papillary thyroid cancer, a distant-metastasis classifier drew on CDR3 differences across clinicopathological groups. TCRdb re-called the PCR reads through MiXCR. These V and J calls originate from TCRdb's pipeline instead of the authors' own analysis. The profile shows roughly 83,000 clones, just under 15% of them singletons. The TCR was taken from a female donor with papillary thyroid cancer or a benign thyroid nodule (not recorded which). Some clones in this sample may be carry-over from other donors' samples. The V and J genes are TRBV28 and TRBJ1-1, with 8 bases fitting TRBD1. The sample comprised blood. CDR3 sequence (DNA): TGTGCCAGCCTGACACCCGGGACAGGCTACACTGAAGCTTTCTTT. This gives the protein CASLTPGTGYTEAFF.